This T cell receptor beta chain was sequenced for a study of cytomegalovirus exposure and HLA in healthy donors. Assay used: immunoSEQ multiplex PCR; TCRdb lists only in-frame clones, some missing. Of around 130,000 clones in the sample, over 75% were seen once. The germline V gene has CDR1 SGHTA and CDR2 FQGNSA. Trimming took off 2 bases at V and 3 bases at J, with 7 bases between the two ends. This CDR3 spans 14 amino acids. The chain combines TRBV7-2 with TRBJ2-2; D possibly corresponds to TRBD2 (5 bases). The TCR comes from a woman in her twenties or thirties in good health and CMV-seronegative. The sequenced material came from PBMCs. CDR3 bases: TGTGCCAGCAGCTTAAGAGGGTACACCGGGGAGCTGTTTTTT. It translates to CASSLRGYTGELFF.